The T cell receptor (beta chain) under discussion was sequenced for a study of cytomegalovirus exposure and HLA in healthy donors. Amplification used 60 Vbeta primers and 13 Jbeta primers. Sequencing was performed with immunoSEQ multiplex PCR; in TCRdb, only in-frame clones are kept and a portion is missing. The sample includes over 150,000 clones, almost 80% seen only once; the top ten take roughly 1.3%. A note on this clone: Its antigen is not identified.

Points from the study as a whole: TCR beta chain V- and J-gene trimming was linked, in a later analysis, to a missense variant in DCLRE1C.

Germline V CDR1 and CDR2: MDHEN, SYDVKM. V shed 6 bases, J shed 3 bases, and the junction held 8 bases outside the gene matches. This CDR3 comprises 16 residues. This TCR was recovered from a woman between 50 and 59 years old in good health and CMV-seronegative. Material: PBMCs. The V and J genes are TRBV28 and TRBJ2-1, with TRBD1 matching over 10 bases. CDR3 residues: CASRSGTGAFYNEQFF. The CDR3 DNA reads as TGTGCCAGCAGATCCGGGACAGGGGCTTTCTACAATGAGCAGTTCTTC.